Listed below are T cell receptor beta chains from one sample, sequenced in a study of cytomegalovirus exposure and HLA in healthy donors. TCRdb's copy holds only in-frame clones and misses some; the assay was immunoSEQ multiplex PCR. The data contain roughly 130,000 clones, 65% to 80% of them singletons. The sample was PBMCs. These receptors were collected from a human donor in good health. CDR3s include the opening cysteine and the closing phenylalanine or tryptophan. The D gene is left open where the match is weak. Size values are once, few and many counts, or a class for expanded clones, and some rows have none.

>TRBJ1-1|TRBV18|few|TRBD1
CASSPQGGSMNTEAFF
TGTGCCAGCTCACCCCAGGGGGGCAGCATGAACACTGAAGCTTTCTTT
>TRBJ1-1|TRBV5-1|-|TRBD1
CASSPGAWGQNFMNTEAFF
TGCGCCAGCAGCCCAGGGGCATGGGGACAGAACTTCATGAACACTGAAGCTTTCTTT
>TRBJ2-1|TRBV7-6|-|-
CASSLGLRGDNNEQFF
TGTGCCAGCAGCTTAGGTTTACGGGGGGACAACAATGAGCAGTTCTTC
>TRBJ2-7|TRBV29-1|-|-
CSVEVLSGRVGEQYF
TGCAGCGTTGAAGTGCTTTCAGGCAGGGTCGGCGAGCAGTACTTC
>TRBJ2-7|TRBV28|few|TRBD2
CASSLIAGTYEQYF
TGTGCCAGCAGTTTAATAGCGGGAACCTACGAGCAGTACTTC
>TRBJ2-7|TRBV20-1|-|-
CSAYQGGEQYF
TGCAGTGCTTATCAGGGTGGCGAGCAGTACTTC
>TRBJ1-2|TRBV28|-|-
CASTPGGAYGYTF
TGTGCCAGCACCCCGGGGGGCGCCTATGGCTACACCTTC
>TRBJ2-3|TRBV10-1|once|-
CASSDQASSDTQYF
TGCGCCAGCAGTGATCAGGCTAGCTCGGATACGCAGTATTTT
>TRBJ2-7|TRBV6-1|once|TRBD1
CASRRQGGYEQYF
TGTGCCAGCAGGCGACAGGGGGGCTACGAGCAGTACTTC
>TRBJ1-2|TRBV27|-|-
CASSLGGNYGYTF
TGTGCCAGCAGTTTGGGCGGGAACTATGGCTACACCTTC